Reported below is one T cell receptor beta chain. The sample belongs to a study of blood T cell repertoires in COVID-19. TCRdb's copy holds only in-frame clones and misses some; the assay was immunoSEQ multiplex PCR. This sample has roughly 11,000 clones, with 75% to 90% found just once. There are 13 residues in the CDR3. The germline V gene encodes CDR1 SGHNT and CDR2 YYREEE (reference sequence). With V trimmed by 2 bases and J by 6 bases, 2 bases remained unmatched. The specimen was peripheral blood. The clonotype originates from a human donor in a cohort sampled during active COVID-19. The rearrangement links TRBV5-4 to TRBJ1-5, with 7 bases identical to TRBD1. CDR3 protein: CASSLQGSQPQHF. The CDR3, as DNA: TGTGCCAGCAGCTTACAGGGGAGTCAGCCCCAGCATTTT.